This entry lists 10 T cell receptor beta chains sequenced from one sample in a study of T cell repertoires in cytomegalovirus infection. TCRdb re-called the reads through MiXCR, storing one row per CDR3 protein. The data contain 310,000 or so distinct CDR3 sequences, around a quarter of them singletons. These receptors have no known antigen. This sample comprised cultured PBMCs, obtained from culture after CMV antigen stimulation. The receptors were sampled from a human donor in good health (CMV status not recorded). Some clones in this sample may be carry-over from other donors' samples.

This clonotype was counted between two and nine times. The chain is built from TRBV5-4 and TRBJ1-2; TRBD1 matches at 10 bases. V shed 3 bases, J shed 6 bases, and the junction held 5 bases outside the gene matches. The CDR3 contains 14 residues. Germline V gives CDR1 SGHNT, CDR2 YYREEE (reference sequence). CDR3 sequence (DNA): TGTGCCAGCAGCTCGACAGGGGGCGCGGATGGCTACACCTTC. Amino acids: CASSSTGGADGYTF.

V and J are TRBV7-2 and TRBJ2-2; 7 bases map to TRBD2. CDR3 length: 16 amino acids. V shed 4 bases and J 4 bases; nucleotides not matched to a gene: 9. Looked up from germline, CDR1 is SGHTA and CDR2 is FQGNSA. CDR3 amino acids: CASSSHLAAATGELFF. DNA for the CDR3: TGTGCCAGCAGCTCCCATCTAGCGGCCGCCACCGGGGAGCTGTTTTTT.

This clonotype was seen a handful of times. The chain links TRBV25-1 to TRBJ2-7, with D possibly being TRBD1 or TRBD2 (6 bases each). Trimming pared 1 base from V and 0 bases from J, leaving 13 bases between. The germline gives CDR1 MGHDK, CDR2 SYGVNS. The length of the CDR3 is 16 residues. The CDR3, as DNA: TGTGCCAGCAGTGAATCTGGGGGGCAGAGCTCCTACGAGCAGTACTTC. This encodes CASSESGGQSSYEQYF.

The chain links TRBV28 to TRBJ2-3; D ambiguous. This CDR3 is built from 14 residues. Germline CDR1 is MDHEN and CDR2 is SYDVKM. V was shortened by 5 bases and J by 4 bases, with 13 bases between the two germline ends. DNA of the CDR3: TGTGCCAGCAGTCAATATAAGGGCGCAGATACGCAGTATTTT. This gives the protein CASSQYKGADTQYF.

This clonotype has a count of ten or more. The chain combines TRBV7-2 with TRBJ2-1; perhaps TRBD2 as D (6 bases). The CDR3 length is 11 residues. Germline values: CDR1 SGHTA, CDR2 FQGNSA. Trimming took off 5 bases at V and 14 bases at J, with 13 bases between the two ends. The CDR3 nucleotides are TGTGCCAGCAGCCGGGGAGGTAAGGAGTTCTTC. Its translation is CASSRGGKEFF.

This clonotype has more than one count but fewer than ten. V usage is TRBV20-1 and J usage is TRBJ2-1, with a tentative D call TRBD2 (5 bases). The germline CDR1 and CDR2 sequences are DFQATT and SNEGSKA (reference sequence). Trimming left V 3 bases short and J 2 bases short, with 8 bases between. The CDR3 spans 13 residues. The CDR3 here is CSASGITYNEQFF. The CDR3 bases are TGCAGTGCTAGCGGGATTACCTACAATGAGCAGTTCTTC.

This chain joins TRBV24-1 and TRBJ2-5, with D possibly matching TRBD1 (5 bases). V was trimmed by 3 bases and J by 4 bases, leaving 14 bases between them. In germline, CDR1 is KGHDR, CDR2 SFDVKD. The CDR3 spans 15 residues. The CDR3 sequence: CATSDTTERRETQYF. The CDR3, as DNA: TGTGCCACCAGTGATACGACAGAAAGGCGAGAGACCCAGTACTTC.

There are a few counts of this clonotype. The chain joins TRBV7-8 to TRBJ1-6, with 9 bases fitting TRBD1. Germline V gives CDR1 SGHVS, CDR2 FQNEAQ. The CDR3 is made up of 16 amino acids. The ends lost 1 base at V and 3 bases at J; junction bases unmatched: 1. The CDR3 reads CASSLGDRVYNSPLHF. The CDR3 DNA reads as TGTGCCAGCAGCTTAGGGGACAGGGTCTATAATTCACCCCTCCACTTT.

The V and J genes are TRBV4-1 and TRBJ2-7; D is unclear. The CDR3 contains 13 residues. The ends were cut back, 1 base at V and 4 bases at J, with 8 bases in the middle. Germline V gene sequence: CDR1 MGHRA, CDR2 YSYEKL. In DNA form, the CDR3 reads TGCGCCAGCAGCCAAGCGAAGGGTTACGAGCAGTACGTC. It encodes CASSQAKGYEQYV.

The CDR3 bases are TGTGCCATCAGTGACTTGATGGACCCATCGGATGAGCAGTTCTTC. It translates to CAISDLMDPSDEQFF. The V call is TRBV10-3, the J call TRBJ2-1; D is ambiguous. The germline V and J ends were trimmed by 3 bases and 8 bases, with 17 bases remaining between them. The CDR3 sequence is 15 residues long. The germline CDR1 and CDR2 sequences are ENHRY and SYGVKD.